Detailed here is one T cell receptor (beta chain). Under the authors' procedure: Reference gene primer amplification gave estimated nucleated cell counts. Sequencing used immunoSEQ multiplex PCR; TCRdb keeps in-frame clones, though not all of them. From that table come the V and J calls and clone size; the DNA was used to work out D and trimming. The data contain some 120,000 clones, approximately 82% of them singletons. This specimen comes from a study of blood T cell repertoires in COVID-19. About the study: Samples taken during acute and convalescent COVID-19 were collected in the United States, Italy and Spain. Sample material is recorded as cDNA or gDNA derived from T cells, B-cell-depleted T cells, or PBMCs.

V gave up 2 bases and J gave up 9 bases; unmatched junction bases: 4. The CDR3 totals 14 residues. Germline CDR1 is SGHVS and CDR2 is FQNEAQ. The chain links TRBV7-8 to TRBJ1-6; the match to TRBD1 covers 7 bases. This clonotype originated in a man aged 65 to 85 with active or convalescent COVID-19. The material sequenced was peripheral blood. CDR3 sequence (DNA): TGTGCCAGCAGCTTATTGGGGGACAGTTCACCCCTCCACTTT. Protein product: CASSLLGDSSPLHF. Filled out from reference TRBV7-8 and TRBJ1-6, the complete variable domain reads GAGVSQSPRYKVAKRGQDVALRCDPISGHVSLFWYQQALGQGPEFLTYFQNEAQLDKSGLPSDRFFAERPEGSVSTLKIQRTQQEDSAVYLCASSLLGDSSPLHFGNGTRLTVT.